The source of this TCR beta chain is a study of Graves' ophthalmopathy and Graves' hyperthyroidism. Study observations and caveats: Most expanded clonotypes in thyroid above 0.001 frequency also showed up in blood.

J lost 2 bases, V lost 7 bases, and 2 bases had no gene match. Germline V gives CDR1 MDHEN, CDR2 SYDVKM. This CDR3 contains 13 residues. The TCR beta CDR3 regions underwent amplification from RNA transcripts. The library came from an HTBI-primed first-round RT-PCR and a second-round multiplex PCR. From the multiplex PCR reads, TCRdb called clonotypes with MiXCR, one entry per CDR3 protein. The sample has some 360,000 distinct CDR3 sequences, roughly a sixth seen once. This clonotype was detected many times. Its antigen is not known. The receptor was isolated from an adult woman with stable Graves' hyperthyroidism. The chain uses TRBV28 and TRBJ2-7; 10 nucleotides line up with TRBD1. The sequenced sample consisted of peripheral blood. The CDR3 reads CASTGQGAYEQYF. CDR3 nucleotides: TGTGCCAGCACCGGACAGGGGGCCTACGAGCAGTACTTC.